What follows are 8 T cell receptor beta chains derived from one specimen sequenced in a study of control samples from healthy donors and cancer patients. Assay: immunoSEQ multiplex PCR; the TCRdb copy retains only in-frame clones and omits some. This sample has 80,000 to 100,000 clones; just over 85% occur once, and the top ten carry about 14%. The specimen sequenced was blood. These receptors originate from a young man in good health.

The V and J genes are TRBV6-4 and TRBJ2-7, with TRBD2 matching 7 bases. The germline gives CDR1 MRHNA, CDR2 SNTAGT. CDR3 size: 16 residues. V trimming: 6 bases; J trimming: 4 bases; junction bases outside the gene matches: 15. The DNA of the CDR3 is TGTGCCAGCAGGACGGAGCGGTGCGGGAGAGTATACGAGCAGTACTTC. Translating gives CASRTERCGRVYEQYF.

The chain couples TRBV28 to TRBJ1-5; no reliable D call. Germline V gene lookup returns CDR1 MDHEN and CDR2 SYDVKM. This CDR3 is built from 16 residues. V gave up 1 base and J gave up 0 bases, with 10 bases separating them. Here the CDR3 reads CASSLLSRLSNQPQHF. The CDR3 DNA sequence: TGTGCCAGCAGTTTATTATCCAGACTTAGCAATCAGCCCCAGCATTTT. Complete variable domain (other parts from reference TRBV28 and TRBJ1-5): DVKVTQSSRYLVKRTGEKVFLECVQDMDHENMFWYRQDPGLGLRLIYFSYDVKMKEKGDIPEGYSVSREKKERFSLILESASTNQTSMYLCASSLLSRLSNQPQHFGDGTRLSIL.

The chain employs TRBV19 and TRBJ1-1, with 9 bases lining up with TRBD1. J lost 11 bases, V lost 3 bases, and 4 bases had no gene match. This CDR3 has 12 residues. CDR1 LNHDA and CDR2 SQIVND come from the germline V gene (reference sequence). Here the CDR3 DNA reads TGTGCCAGTAGTATTGGGGACAGGGAGGCTTTCTTT. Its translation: CASSIGDREAFF.

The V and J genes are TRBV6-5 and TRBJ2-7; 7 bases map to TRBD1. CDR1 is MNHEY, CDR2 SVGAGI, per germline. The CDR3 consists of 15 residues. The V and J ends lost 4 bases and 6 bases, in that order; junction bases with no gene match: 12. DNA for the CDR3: TGTGCCAGCAGTTTCACCTACAGGGGTTCCAGCGAGCAGTACTTC. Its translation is CASSFTYRGSSEQYF.

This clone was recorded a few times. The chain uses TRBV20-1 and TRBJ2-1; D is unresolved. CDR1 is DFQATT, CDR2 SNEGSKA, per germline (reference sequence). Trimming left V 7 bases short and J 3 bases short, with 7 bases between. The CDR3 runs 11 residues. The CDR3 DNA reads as TGCAGTGGGCTAGTCTACAATGAGCAGTTCTTC. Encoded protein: CSGLVYNEQFF.

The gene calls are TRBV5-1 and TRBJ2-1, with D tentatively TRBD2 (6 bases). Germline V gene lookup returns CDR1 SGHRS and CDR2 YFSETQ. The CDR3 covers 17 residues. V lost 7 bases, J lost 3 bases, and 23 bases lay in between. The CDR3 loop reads CASCPGGLAPIYNEQFF. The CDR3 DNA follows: TGCGCCAGCTGCCCCGGTGGGCTAGCGCCTATCTACAATGAGCAGTTCTTC.

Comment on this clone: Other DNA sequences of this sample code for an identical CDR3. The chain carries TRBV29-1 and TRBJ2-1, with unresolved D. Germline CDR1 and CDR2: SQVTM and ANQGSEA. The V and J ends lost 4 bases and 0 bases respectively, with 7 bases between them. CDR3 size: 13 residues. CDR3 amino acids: CSVVPGSYNEQFF. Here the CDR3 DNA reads TGCAGCGTTGTTCCCGGCTCCTACAATGAGCAGTTCTTC.

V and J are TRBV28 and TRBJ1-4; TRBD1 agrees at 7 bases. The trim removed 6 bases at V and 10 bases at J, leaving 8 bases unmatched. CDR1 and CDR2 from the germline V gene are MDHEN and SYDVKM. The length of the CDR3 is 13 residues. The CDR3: CASSWGQIGKLFF. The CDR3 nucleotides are TGTGCCAGCAGCTGGGGACAGATAGGAAAACTGTTTTTT.